One and the same sample provided the 14 T cell receptor beta chains below, sequenced in a study of Ad26.COV2.S vaccination and SARS-CoV-2 variants. The protocol was immunoSEQ multiplex PCR, while the TCRdb copy is restricted to in-frame clones and leaves out a portion. The sample records over 350,000 clones, about 85% being singletons. The treatment is: around 19 received Ad26.COV2.S at low or high dose, single or two shots; about 5 received placebo; per-sample allocation not given. Samples were taken on day 63 after the first vaccine or placebo injection. Sequenced here: peripheral blood, sampled in a trial of Ad26.COV2.S vaccine versus placebo. The receptor set was obtained from a person aged 18-60 years who received the Ad26.COV2.S COVID-19 vaccine or a placebo.

The chain uses TRBV21-1 and TRBJ2-3. TRBV21-1 has pseudogene status. This CDR3 is 15 amino acids long. The CDR3, as DNA: TGTGCCAGCAGCAAAGAGTTGGGGTCCCCGGATACGCAGTATTTT. As protein: CASSKELGSPDTQYF.

This clone was detected only a few times. V and J are TRBV5-1 and TRBJ1-3; D gene uncertain. The V gene lost 4 bases and the J gene lost 0 bases, with 8 bases spanning the gap. This CDR3 comprises 14 residues. Germline CDR1 reads SGHRS; CDR2 reads YFSETQ. The CDR3 sequence: CASSEGSSGNTIYF. The CDR3 DNA follows: TGCGCCAGCAGCGAGGGCAGCTCTGGAAACACCATATATTTT.

CDR3 sequence reads: CASSLSTGWNSPLHF. DNA of the CDR3: TGTGCCAGCAGTTTATCCACAGGGTGGAATTCACCCCTCCACTTT. The V and J genes are TRBV27 and TRBJ1-6; tentatively, D is TRBD1 (6 bases). This CDR3 contains 15 residues. Germline V lookup: CDR1 MNHEY, CDR2 SMNVEV (reference sequence). V dropped 0 bases and J dropped 7 bases, with 10 bases sitting between them.

The CDR3 loop reads CASSLAGAYEKLFF. The DNA for the CDR3 is TGTGCCAGCAGCCTCGCAGGGGCCTACGAAAAACTGTTTTTT. The V and J genes are TRBV3-1 (or the pseudogene TRBV3-2) and TRBJ1-4, with D tentatively TRBD1 (6 bases). The V end lost 4 bases, the J end lost 8 bases, and 14 bases lay between the germline ends. This CDR3 region has 14 residues. Germline V lookup: CDR1 LGHDT, CDR2 YNNKEL (reference sequence).

The chain carries TRBV10-3 and TRBJ2-4; D might be TRBD1 (6 bases). Trimming removed 6 bases at V and 7 bases at J, with 19 bases between. This CDR3 spans 15 amino acids. Germline V CDR1 and CDR2: ENHRY, SYGVKD. The CDR3 bases are TGTGCCATCAGCCCGAGGTTAGGGGGTGGGAACATTCAGTACTTC. Protein product: CAISPRLGGGNIQYF.

V is TRBV6-1 and J is TRBJ1-1; D may be TRBD1 (5 bases). Germline values: CDR1 MNHNS, CDR2 SASEGT. Trimming removed 1 base from V and 4 bases from J, with 7 bases in between. The CDR3 runs to 13 residues. CDR3 residues: CASSEGGGTEAFF. The CDR3 DNA sequence: TGTGCCAGCAGTGAAGGGGGGGGCACTGAAGCTTTCTTT.

This chain uses TRBV7-8 with TRBJ1-5; the D gene is possibly TRBD1 (5 bases). Germline V CDR1 and CDR2: SGHVS, FQNEAQ. V was trimmed by 2 bases and J by 6 bases, leaving 17 bases between them. This CDR3 comprises 16 residues. CDR3 DNA: TGTGCCAGCAGCTTACGGAGGGACTTTGTACGTCAGCCCCAGCATTTT. This sequence encodes CASSLRRDFVRQPQHF. Using reference TRBV7-8 and TRBJ1-5 for the parts outside the CDR3, the full variable domain is GAGVSQSPRYKVAKRGQDVALRCDPISGHVSLFWYQQALGQGPEFLTYFQNEAQLDKSGLPSDRFFAERPEGSVSTLKIQRTQQEDSAVYLCASSLRRDFVRQPQHFGDGTRLSIL.

This chain joins TRBV27 and TRBJ1-2; 9 bases fit TRBD1. The CDR3 length is 16 residues. Germline lookup yields CDR1 MNHEY and CDR2 SMNVEV (reference sequence). The V gene end was trimmed by 6 bases and the J gene end by 2 bases; junction bases not matched to a gene: 10. CDR3 amino acids: CASSFSGQGGNYGYTF. CDR3 sequence (DNA): TGTGCCAGCAGCTTCTCGGGACAGGGCGGCAACTATGGCTACACCTTC.

The CDR3, as DNA: TGTGCCAGCAGCTTCGGGGGGGGACGCACAGATACGCAGTATTTT. Amino acid sequence: CASSFGGGRTDTQYF. The chain has TRBV7-2 and TRBJ2-3, with 8 bases matching TRBD2. CDR3 length: 15 amino acids. V shed 3 bases and J 1 base; nucleotides not matched to a gene: 3. Germline CDR1 reads SGHTA; CDR2 reads FQGNSA.

This chain uses TRBV7-2 with TRBJ2-3, with 8 bases fitting TRBD1. The germline V gene has CDR1 SGHTA and CDR2 FQGNSA. V shed 7 bases, J shed 4 bases, and the junction held 4 bases outside the gene matches. The CDR3 totals 13 residues. The CDR3 DNA reads TGTGCCAGCACAGGGGGCAGGTCAGATACGCAGTATTTT. It codes for CASTGGRSDTQYF. The complete variable domain, with remaining parts taken from reference TRBV7-2 and TRBJ2-3, reads GAGVSQSPSNKVTEKGKDVELRCDPISGHTALYWYRQSLGQGLEFLIYFQGNSAPDKSGLPSDRFSAERTGGSVSTLTIQRTQQEDSAVYLCASTGGRSDTQYFGPGTRLTVL.

As DNA, the CDR3 is TGTGCCAGCTCACCACCGGAGGGCAGTAGGAGGGACATTCAGTACTTC. Translating it yields CASSPPEGSRRDIQYF. This chain uses TRBV18 with TRBJ2-4; the D gene is possibly TRBD2 (6 bases). CDR3 size: 16 residues. Trimming removed 0 bases from V and 8 bases from J, with 17 bases in between. The germline V gene encodes CDR1 KGHSH and CDR2 LQKENI.

J is TRBJ2-6 and V is TRBV29-1; D is ambiguous. Trimming cost V 4 bases and J 2 bases, with 6 bases left between them. This CDR3 contains 13 residues. In germline, CDR1 is SQVTM, CDR2 ANQGSEA. CDR3: CSVGSTGANVLTF. The CDR3 DNA follows: TGCAGCGTTGGGAGTACTGGGGCCAACGTCCTGACTTTC.

The chain has TRBV25-1 and TRBJ1-4; 8 bases map to TRBD1. CDR1 is MGHDK, CDR2 SYGVNS, per germline. CDR3 length equals 18 residues. V lost 3 bases and J lost 3; bases outside the gene matches: 12. The CDR3 here is CASSDRLWQGAANEKLFF. The CDR3 DNA reads as TGTGCCAGCAGTGACCGTTTGTGGCAGGGGGCGGCTAATGAAAAACTGTTTTTT.

This clone was seen just once. The sample holds other DNA sequences that translate to the same CDR3. The chain is built from TRBV3-1 (or the pseudogene TRBV3-2) and TRBJ1-1; D gene ambiguous. Trimming took off 6 bases at V and 2 bases at J, with 10 bases between the two ends. The CDR3 spans 13 residues. Germline V gives CDR1 LGHDT, CDR2 YNNKEL (reference sequence). The CDR3 DNA sequence: TGTGCCAGCAGTCAGGACCTCAACACTGAAGCTTTCTTT. This translates into CASSQDLNTEAFF.